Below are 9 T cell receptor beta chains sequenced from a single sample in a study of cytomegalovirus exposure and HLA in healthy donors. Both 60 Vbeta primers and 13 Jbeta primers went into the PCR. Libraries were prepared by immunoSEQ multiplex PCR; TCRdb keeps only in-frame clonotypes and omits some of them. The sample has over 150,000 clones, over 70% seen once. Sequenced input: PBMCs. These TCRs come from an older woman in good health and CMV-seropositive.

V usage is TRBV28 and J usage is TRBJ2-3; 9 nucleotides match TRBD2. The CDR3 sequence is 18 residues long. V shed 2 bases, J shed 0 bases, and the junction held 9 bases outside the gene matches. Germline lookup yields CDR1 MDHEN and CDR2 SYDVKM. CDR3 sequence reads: CASSLGVPLAGSTDTQYF. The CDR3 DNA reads TGTGCCAGCAGTTTAGGTGTCCCCCTAGCGGGGAGCACAGATACGCAGTATTTT.

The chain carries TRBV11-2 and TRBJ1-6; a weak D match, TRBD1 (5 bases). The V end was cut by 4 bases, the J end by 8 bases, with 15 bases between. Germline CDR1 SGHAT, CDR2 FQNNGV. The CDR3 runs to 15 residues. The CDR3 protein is CASSSQTGGDSPLHF. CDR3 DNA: TGTGCCAGCAGCTCCCAGACGGGGGGAGATTCACCCCTCCACTTT.

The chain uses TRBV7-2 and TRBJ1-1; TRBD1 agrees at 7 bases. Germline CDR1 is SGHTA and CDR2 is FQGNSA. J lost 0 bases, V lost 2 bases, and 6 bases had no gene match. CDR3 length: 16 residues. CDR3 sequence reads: CASSLRDRALNTEAFF. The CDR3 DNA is TGTGCCAGCAGCTTAAGGGACAGAGCTTTGAACACTGAAGCTTTCTTT.

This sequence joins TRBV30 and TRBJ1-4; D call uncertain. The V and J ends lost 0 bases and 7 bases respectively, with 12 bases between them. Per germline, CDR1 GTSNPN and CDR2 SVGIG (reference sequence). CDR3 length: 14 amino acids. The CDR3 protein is CAWSVRAGGEKLFF. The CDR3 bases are TGTGCCTGGAGTGTACGGGCGGGTGGTGAAAAACTGTTTTTT.

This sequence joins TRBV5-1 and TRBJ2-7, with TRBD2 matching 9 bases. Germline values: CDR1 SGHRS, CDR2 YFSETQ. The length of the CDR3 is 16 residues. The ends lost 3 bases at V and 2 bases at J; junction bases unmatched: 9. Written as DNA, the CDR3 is TGCGCCAGCAGCTCGGGCGAGACTAGCGGAGCCTACGAGCAGTACTTC. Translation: CASSSGETSGAYEQYF.

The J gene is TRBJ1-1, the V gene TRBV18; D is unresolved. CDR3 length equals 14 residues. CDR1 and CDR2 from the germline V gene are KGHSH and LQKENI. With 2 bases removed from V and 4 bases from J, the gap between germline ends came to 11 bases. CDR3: CASSPSEEATEAFF. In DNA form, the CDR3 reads TGTGCCAGCTCACCAAGTGAAGAGGCCACTGAAGCTTTCTTT.

The CDR3 DNA sequence: TGTGCCAGCTCACCGAGCGGGGACAGGACAGATACGCAGTATTTT. Translation: CASSPSGDRTDTQYF. The chain uses TRBV18 and TRBJ2-3, with a weak D call TRBD1 (8 bases). The V gene lost 3 bases and the J gene lost 3 bases, with 13 bases spanning the gap. The CDR3 has 15 residues. CDR1 KGHSH and CDR2 LQKENI come from the germline V gene. Using reference TRBV18 and TRBJ2-3 for the parts outside the CDR3, the full variable domain is NAGVMQNPRHLVRRRGQEARLRCSPMKGHSHVYWYRQLPEEGLKFMVYLQKENIIDESGMPKERFSAEFPKEGPSILRIQQVVRGDSAAYFCASSPSGDRTDTQYFGPGTRLTVL.

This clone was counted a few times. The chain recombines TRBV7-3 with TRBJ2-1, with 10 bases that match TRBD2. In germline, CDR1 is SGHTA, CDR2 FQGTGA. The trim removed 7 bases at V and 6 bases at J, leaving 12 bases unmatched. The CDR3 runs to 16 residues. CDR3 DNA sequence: TGTGCCAGCACCCCTGTAAGGACTAGCGGAATCAATGAGCAGTTCTTC. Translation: CASTPVRTSGINEQFF.

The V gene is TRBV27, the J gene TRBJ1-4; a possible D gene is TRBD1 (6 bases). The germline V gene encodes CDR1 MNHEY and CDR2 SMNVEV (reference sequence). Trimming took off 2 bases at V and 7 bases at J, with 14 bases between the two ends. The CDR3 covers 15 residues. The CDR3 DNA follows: TGTGCCAGCAGTTTACGGTCCAGGGGAAGTGAAAAACTGTTTTTT. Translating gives CASSLRSRGSEKLFF.